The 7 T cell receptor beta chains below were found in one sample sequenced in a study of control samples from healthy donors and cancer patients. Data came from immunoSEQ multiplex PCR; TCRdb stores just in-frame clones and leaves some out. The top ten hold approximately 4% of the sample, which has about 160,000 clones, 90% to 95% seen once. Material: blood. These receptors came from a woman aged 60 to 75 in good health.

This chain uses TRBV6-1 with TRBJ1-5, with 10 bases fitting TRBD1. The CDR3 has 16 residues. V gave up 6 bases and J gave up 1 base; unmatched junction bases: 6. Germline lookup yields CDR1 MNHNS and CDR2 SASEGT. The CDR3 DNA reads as TGTGCCAGCAGGGAATCGGACAGGGGGAGCAATCAGCCCCAGCATTTT. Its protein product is CASRESDRGSNQPQHF.

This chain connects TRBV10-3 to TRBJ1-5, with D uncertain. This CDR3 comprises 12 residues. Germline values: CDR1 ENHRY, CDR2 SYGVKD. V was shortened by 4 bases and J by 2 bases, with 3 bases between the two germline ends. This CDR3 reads CAISVGNQPQHF. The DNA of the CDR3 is TGTGCCATCAGTGTTGGCAATCAGCCCCAGCATTTT.

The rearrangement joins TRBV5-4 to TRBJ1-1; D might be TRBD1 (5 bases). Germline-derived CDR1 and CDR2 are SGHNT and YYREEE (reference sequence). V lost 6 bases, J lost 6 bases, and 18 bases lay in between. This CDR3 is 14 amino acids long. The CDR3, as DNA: TGTGCCAGCACCCCAGTAGGCAGGGTCGCTGAAGCTTTCTTT. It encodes CASTPVGRVAEAFF.

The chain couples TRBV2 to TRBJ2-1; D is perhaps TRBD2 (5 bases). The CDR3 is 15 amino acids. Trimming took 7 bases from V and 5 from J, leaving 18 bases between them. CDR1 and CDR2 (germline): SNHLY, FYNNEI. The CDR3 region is CASTGRGSKDNEQFF. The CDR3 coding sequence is TGTGCCAGCACCGGGCGAGGGTCGAAGGACAATGAGCAGTTCTTC.

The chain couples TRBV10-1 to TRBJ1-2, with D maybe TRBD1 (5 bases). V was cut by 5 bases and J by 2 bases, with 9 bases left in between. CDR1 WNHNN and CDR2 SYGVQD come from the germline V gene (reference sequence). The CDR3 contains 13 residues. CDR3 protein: CASSKDRNYGYTF. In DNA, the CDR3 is TGCGCCAGCAGTAAAGACAGAAACTATGGCTACACCTTC.

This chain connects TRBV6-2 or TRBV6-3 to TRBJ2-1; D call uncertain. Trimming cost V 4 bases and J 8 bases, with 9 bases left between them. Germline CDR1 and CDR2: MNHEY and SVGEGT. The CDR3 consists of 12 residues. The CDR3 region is CASSSPLDEQFF. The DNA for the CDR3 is TGTGCCAGCAGTTCGCCCCTCGATGAGCAGTTCTTC.

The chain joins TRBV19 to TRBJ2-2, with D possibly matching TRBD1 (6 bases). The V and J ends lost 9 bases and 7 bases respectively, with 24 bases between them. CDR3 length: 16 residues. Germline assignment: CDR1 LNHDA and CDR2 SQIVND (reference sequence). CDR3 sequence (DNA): TGTGCCAGCTCCTTAGGACCGGGACAAAGATTCGGGGAGCTGTTTTTT. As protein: CASSLGPGQRFGELFF. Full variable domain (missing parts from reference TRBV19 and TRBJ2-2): DGGITQSPKYLFRKEGQNVTLSCEQNLNHDAMYWYRQDPGQGLRLIYYSQIVNDFQKGDIAEGYSVSREKKESFPLTVTSAQKNPTAFYLCASSLGPGQRFGELFFGEGSRLTVL.